This entry lists 13 T cell receptor beta chains sequenced from one sample in a study of T cells after posttransplantation cyclophosphamide. Some clones are missing from TCRdb's copy, which holds only in-frame ones; the method was immunoSEQ multiplex PCR. The sample includes roughly 24,000 clones, none of them occurring once. Sequences were obtained from PBMCs. The receptors were gathered from a woman aged 60-70 years in good health, CMV-negative, and a related stem cell transplant donor.

This clone has at least ten counts. V gene TRBV18 combines with J gene TRBJ2-7, with TRBD2 as a possible D gene (5 bases). The ends were cut back, 3 bases at V and 0 bases at J, with 12 bases in the middle. The length of the CDR3 is 15 residues. Looked up from germline, CDR1 is KGHSH and CDR2 is LQKENI. This chain's CDR3 is CASSPREGSSYEQYF. For the CDR3, the DNA is TGTGCCAGCTCACCCCGGGAAGGGAGCTCCTACGAGCAGTACTTC.

This clone was observed at least ten times. The chain has TRBV2 and TRBJ2-7; perhaps TRBD2 as D (5 bases). CDR3 size: 14 residues. Germline lookup yields CDR1 SNHLY and CDR2 FYNNEI. Deletions cut 8 bases from V and 0 bases from J, with 14 bases between. CDR3 sequence reads: CASRTAGGSYEQYF. The CDR3 region has the DNA TGTGCCAGCCGTACAGCCGGAGGCTCCTACGAGCAGTACTTC.

This clone occurred many times. The chain is built from TRBV19 and TRBJ2-5, with D possibly matching TRBD1 (6 bases). CDR3 length equals 14 residues. Germline CDR1 is LNHDA and CDR2 is SQIVND (reference sequence). V lost 4 bases and J 5 bases, leaving 14 bases between the germline ends. For the CDR3, the DNA is TGTGCCAGTAGTACTCACAGGGTGGAGGAGACCCAGTACTTC. It is translated as CASSTHRVEETQYF.

The table lists this clone with many counts. The chain combines TRBV4-3 with TRBJ2-3, with TRBD2 identical over 13 bases. This CDR3 is 17 amino acids long. CDR1 LGHNA and CDR2 YSLEER come from the germline V gene. The V and J ends lost 3 bases and 4 bases, in that order; junction bases with no gene match: 7. The CDR3 nucleotides read TGCGCCAGCAGCCATACTACTAGCGGGGGGGCCTCAGATACGCAGTATTTT. Encoded protein: CASSHTTSGGASDTQYF.

Many counts were recorded for this clone. CDR3 sequence (DNA): TGCGCCAGCAGCCAAGATCGGGGGGATTCACCCCTCCACTTT. Protein product: CASSQDRGDSPLHF. The V gene is TRBV4-3, the J gene TRBJ1-6; weak D call: TRBD1 (5 bases). The germline V and J ends were trimmed by 0 bases and 8 bases, with 8 bases remaining between them. This CDR3 is built from 14 residues. CDR1 LGHNA and CDR2 YSLEER come from the germline V gene.

Ten or more counts support this clone. The CDR3 sequence: CASSPLPSGGLNNEQFF. CDR3 sequence (DNA): TGTGCCAGCTCACCACTTCCTAGCGGGGGGCTCAACAATGAGCAGTTCTTC. V gene TRBV18 combines with J gene TRBJ2-1, with 11 bases fitting TRBD2. V dropped 1 base and J dropped 5; count of bases not matched to a gene: 7. Per germline, CDR1 KGHSH and CDR2 LQKENI. CDR3 length equals 17 residues.

This clone came up many times. This chain connects TRBV4-2 to TRBJ2-7; TRBD2 might be the D (6 bases). Germline V lookup: CDR1 LGHNA, CDR2 YNFKEQ. The CDR3 is made up of 15 amino acids. Between the trimmed V and J ends, which lost 0 bases and 3 bases, there was a span of 12 bases. The CDR3 DNA sequence: TGTGCCAGCAGCCAAGATACTAGCAACTACTACGAGCAGTACTTC. As protein: CASSQDTSNYYEQYF.

This clone has ten or more counts. The chain couples TRBV30 to TRBJ1-5; 9 bases agree with TRBD1. This CDR3 is built from 14 residues. Trimming removed 0 bases from V and 5 bases from J; junction bases left unmatched: 2. The germline CDR1 and CDR2 sequences are GTSNPN and SVGIG (reference sequence). CDR3 region: CAWSVGQGDQPQHF. The CDR3 coding sequence is TGTGCCTGGAGTGTGGGACAGGGTGATCAGCCCCAGCATTTT. Filled out from reference TRBV30 and TRBJ1-5, the complete variable domain reads SQTIHQWPATLVQPVGSPLSLECTVEGTSNPNLYWYRQAAGRGLQLLFYSVGIGQISSEVPQNLSASRPQDRQFILSSKKLLLSDSGFYLCAWSVGQGDQPQHFGDGTRLSIL.

This clone came up many times. The gene calls are TRBV28 and TRBJ1-2; D perhaps matches TRBD1 (6 bases). The CDR3 runs 13 residues. CDR1 and CDR2 (germline): MDHEN, SYDVKM. Trimming removed 3 bases at V and 5 bases at J, with 10 bases between. DNA for the CDR3: TGTGCCAGCAGTTTGACAGGCCCTTATGGCTACACCTTC. This encodes CASSLTGPYGYTF.

This clone was counted at least ten times. This chain joins TRBV11-2 and TRBJ2-1; 13 nucleotides match TRBD2. The CDR3 totals 16 residues. Germline V gives CDR1 SGHAT, CDR2 FQNNGV. With V trimmed by 1 base and J by 9 bases, 6 bases remained unmatched. CDR3 coding DNA: TGTGCCAGCAGCTTAGGCGGACTAGCGGGAGTCGGTGAGCAGTTCTTC. The encoded protein is CASSLGGLAGVGEQFF.

This clone was seen many times. The chain employs TRBV10-1 and TRBJ2-3, with 7 bases identical to TRBD1. CDR1 is WNHNN, CDR2 SYGVQD, per germline (reference sequence). The length of the CDR3 is 17 residues. After removal of 3 bases from V and 1 base from J, the junction contained 10 bases not matched to a gene. The CDR3 loop reads CASSETATGCCTDTQYF. The CDR3 DNA follows: TGCGCCAGCAGTGAAACGGCGACAGGGTGCTGCACAGATACGCAGTATTTT.

This clone was recorded at least ten times. V usage is TRBV29-1 and J usage is TRBJ1-1, with 9 nucleotides matching TRBD1. Germline CDR1 and CDR2: SQVTM and ANQGSEA. V was pared by 4 bases and J by 2 bases, with 14 bases of the junction left unmatched. The CDR3 length is 17 residues. The CDR3, as DNA: TGCAGCGTTGTACAGGGGGCTTCTCTACCCCTTAACACTGAAGCTTTCTTT. This encodes CSVVQGASLPLNTEAFF.

This clone has ten or more counts. The gene calls are TRBV7-2 and TRBJ1-1; possibly TRBD1 for D (5 bases). The germline V and J ends were trimmed by 5 bases and 4 bases, with 11 bases remaining between them. Germline CDR1 is SGHTA and CDR2 is FQGNSA. The CDR3 totals 13 residues. The CDR3 here is CASSQGSSTEAFF. The CDR3 bases are TGTGCCAGCAGCCAGGGCAGTAGCACTGAAGCTTTCTTT.